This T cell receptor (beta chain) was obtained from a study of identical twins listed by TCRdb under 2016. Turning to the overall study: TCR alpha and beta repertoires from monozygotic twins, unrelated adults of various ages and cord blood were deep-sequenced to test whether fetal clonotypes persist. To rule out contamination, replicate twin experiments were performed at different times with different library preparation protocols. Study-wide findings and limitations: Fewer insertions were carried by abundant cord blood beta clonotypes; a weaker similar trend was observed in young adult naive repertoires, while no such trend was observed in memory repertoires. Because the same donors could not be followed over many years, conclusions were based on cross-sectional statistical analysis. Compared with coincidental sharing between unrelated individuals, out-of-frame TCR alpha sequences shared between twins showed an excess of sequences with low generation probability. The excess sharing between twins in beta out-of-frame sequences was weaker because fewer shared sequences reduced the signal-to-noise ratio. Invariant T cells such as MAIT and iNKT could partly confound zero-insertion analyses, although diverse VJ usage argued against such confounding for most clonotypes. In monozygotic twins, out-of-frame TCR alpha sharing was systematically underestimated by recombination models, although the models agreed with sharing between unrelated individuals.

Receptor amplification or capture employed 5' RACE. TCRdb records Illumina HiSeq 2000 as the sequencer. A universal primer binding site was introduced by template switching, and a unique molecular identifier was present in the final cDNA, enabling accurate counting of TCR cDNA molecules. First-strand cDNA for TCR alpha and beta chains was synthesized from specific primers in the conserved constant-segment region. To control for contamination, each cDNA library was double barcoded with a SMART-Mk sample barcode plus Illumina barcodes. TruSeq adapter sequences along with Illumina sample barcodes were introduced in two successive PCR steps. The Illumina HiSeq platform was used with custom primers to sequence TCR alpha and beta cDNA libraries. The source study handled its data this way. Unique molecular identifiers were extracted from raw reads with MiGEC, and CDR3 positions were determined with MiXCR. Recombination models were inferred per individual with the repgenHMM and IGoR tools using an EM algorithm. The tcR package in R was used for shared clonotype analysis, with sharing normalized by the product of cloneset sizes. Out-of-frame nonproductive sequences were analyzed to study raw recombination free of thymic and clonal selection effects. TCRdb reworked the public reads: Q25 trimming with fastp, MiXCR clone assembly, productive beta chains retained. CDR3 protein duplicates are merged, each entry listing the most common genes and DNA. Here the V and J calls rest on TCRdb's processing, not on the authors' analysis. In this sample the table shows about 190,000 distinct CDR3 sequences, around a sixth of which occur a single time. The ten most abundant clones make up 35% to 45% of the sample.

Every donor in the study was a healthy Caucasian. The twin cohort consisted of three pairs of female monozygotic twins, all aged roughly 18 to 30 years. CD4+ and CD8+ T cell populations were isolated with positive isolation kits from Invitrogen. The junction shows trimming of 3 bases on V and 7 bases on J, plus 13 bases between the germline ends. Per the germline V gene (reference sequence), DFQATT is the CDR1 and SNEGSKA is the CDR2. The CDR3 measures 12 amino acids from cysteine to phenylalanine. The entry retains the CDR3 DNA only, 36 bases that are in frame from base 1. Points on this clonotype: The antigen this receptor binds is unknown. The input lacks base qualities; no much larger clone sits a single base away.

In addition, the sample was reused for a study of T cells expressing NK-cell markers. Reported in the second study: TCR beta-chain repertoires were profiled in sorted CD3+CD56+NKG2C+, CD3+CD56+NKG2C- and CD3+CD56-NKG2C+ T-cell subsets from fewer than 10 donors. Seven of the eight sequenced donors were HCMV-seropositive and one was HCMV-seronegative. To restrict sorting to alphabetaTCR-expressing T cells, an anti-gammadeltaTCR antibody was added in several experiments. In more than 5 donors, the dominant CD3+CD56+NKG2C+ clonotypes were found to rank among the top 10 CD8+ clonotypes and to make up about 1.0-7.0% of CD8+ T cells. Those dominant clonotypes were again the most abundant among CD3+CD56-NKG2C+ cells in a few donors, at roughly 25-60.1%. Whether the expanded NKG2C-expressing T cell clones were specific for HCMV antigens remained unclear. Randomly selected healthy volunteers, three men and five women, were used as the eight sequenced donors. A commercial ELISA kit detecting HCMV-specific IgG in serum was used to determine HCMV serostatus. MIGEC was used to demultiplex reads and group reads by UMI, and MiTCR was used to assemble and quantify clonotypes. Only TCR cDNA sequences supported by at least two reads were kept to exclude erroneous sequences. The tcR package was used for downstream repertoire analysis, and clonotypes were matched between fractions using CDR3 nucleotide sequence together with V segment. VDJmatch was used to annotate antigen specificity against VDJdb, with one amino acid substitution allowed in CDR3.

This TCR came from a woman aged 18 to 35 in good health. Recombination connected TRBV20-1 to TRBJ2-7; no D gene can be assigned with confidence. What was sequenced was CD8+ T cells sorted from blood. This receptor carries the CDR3 CSASPLSWEQYF. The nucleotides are TGCAGTGCTAGCCCCCTGAGTTGGGAGCAGTACTTC.